This T cell receptor (beta chain) derives from a study of neurological immune-mediated disorders. Study-level findings and limits: Multiple sclerosis patients had less TCR clonal expansion than even healthy controls, unlike HTLV-1-associated myelopathy.

The table lists this clonotype with many counts. Its target is not known. Each TCR transcript was tagged with a 10-nucleotide random UMI during 5'RACE. A single run covered 15-18 subjects with over 170 million TCR-beta sequences. Each CDR3 protein gets one entry after TCRdb re-called the 5' RACE reads with MiXCR. The sample has fewer than 30,000 distinct CDR3 sequences; 6.5% to 8.5% are singletons. Stored at -80 C, 2 million PBMCs were the source of the unsorted libraries. Sequencing was performed on PBMCs. This TCR derives from a middle-aged woman in good health.

The chain's CDR3 is CASSEPGGYEQYF. The CDR3 nucleotides read TGCGCCAGCAGTGAGCCAGGTGGTTACGAGCAGTACTTC. The chain couples TRBV10-2 to TRBJ2-7; D gene unclear. This CDR3 region has 13 residues. Trimming stripped 2 bases from V and 4 bases from J, with 9 bases between. Germline values: CDR1 WSHSY, CDR2 SAAADI.